This T cell receptor beta chain emerged from a study of cytomegalovirus exposure and HLA in healthy donors. Study outcomes and limitations: The tendency of first-cohort TCR clusters to co-occur in the 120 or so validation repertoires emerged from a later analysis.

The CDR3 is 15 amino acids. Trimming cost V 1 base and J 4 bases, with 11 bases left between them. Germline lookup yields CDR1 SEHNR and CDR2 FQNEAQ (reference sequence). Produced via immunoSEQ multiplex PCR; TCRdb's table is partial and in-frame only. The repertoire consists of about 160,000 clones, with roughly 90% occurring once and the leading ten covering 4% to 4.5%. A remark on this clone: Its antigen is not known.

The source is a man aged 18 to 30 in good health and CMV-seropositive. This sequence joins TRBV7-9 and TRBJ2-1; D possibly corresponds to TRBD2 (5 bases). The sequenced sample was PBMCs. For the CDR3, the DNA is TGTGCCAGCAGCTTAGATCTAGCTGATTACAATGAGCAGTTCTTC. It encodes CASSLDLADYNEQFF.